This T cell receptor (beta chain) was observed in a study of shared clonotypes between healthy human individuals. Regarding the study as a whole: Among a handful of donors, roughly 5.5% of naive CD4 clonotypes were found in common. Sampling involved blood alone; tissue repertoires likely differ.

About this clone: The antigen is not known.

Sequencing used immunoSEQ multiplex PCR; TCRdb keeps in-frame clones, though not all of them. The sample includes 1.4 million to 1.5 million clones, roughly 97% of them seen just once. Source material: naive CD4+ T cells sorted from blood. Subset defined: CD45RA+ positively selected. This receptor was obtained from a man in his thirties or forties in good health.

CDR3 loop: CASSGGHNTDTQYF. CDR3 nucleotide sequence: TGTGCCAGCAGCGGCGGACACAACACAGATACGCAGTATTTT. The gene calls are TRBV5-4 and TRBJ2-3, with TRBD1 as a possible D gene (5 bases). This CDR3 region has 14 residues. With 4 bases removed from V and 2 bases from J, the gap between germline ends came to 11 bases. The germline gives CDR1 SGHNT, CDR2 YYREEE (reference sequence).